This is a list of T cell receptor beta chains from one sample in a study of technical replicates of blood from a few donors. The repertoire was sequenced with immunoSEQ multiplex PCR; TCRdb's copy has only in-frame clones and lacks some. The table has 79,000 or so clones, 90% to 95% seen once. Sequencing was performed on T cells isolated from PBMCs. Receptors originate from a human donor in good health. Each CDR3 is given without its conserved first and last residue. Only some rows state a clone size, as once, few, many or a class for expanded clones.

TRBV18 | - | ASSPLGADTQY
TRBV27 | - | ASSLIGGAEAF
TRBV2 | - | ASSLLDFYEQY
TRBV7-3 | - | ASSPGLAGAGEQF
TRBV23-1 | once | ASNAGLSGNTIY
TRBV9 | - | ASSVEPAGSYEQY
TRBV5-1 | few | ASSLGQPLYEQY
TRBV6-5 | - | ASSQNRGEETQY
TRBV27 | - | ASRGQANYGYT
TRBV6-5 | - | ASRRGQEFDGYT
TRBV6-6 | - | ASSHRGLGHNQPQH
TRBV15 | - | ATSRDRQGGETQY
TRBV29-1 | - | SVVDRGYGYT
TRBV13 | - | ASSLTSETYEQY
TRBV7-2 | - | ASSLQGLDTIY
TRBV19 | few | ASGTVEAF
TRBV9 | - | ASTPGGTGELF
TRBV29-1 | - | SVLAGDSNEQF
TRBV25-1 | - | ASRPGTGTPNEKLF
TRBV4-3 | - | ASSHYSGIANEKLF
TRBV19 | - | ASSIARGPYEQY
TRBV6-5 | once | ASSRRLAEYNEQF
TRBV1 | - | TSSQDKGQGAAGNQPQH